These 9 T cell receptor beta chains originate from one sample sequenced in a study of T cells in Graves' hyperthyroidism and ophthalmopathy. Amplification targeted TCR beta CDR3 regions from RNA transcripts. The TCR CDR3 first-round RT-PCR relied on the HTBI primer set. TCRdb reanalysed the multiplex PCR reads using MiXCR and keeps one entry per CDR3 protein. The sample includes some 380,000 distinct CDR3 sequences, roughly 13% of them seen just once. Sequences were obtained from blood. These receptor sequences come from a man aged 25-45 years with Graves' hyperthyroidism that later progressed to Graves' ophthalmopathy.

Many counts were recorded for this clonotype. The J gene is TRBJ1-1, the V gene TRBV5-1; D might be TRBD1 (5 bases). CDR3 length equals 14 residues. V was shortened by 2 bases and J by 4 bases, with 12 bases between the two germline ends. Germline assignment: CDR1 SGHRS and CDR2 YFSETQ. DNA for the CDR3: TGCGCCAGCAGCTTCCGGGGGACCGGCACTGAAGCTTTCTTT. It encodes CASSFRGTGTEAFF. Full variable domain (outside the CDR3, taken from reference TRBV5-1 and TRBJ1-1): KAGVTQTPRYLIKTRGQQVTLSCSPISGHRSVSWYQQTPGQGLQFLFEYFSETQRNKGNFPGRFSGRQFSNSRSEMNVSTLELGDSALYLCASSFRGTGTEAFFGQGTRLTVV.

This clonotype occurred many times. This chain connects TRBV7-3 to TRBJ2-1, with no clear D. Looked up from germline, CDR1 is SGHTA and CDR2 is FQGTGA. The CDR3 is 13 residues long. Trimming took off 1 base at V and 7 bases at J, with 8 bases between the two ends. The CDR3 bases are TGTGCCAGCAGCTTAAATCGTGAGAATGAGCAGTTCTTC. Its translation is CASSLNRENEQFF.

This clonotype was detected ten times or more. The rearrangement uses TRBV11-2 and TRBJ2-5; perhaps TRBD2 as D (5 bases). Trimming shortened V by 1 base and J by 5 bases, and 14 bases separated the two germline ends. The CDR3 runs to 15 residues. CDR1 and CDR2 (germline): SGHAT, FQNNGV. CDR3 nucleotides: TGTGCCAGCAGCTTAGTCGGGCTCCCGGGGGAGACCCAGTACTTC. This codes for CASSLVGLPGETQYF.

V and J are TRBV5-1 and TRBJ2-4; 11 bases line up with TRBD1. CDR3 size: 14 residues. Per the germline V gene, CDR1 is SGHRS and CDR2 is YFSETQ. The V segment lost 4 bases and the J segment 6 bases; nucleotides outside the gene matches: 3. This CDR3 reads CASSAGTGGNIQYF. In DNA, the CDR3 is TGCGCCAGCAGCGCAGGGACAGGGGGAAACATTCAGTACTTC.

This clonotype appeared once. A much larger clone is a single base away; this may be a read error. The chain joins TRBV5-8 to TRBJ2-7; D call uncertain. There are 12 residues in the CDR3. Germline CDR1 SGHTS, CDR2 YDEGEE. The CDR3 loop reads CAGSTPWDEQYF. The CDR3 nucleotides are TGTGCCGGCAGCACCCCCTGGGACGAGCAGTACTTC. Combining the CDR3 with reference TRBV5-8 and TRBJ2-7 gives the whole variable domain EAGVTQSPTHLIKTRGQQATLRCSPISGHTSVYWYQQALGLGLQFLLWYDEGEERNRGNFPPRFSGRQFPNYSSELNVNALELEDSALYLCAGSTPWDEQYFGPGTRLTVT.

CDR3 amino acids: CASGLVLTRPRGNTGELFF. CDR3 bases: TGTGCTAGTGGTTTGGTCCTTACCCGTCCGAGGGGAAACACCGGGGAGCTGTTTTTT. V gene TRBV12-5 combines with J gene TRBJ2-2, with D perhaps being TRBD1 or TRBD2 (5 bases each). Trimming took off 0 bases at V and 2 bases at J, with 19 bases between the two ends. This CDR3 comprises 19 residues. CDR1 LGHNT and CDR2 FRNRAP come from the germline V gene. Complete variable domain (other parts from reference TRBV12-5 and TRBJ2-2): DARVTQTPRHKVTEMGQEVTMRCQPILGHNTVFWYRQTMMQGLELLAYFRNRAPLDDSGMPKDRFSAEMPDATLATLKIQPSEPRDSAVYFCASGLVLTRPRGNTGELFFGEGSRLTVL.

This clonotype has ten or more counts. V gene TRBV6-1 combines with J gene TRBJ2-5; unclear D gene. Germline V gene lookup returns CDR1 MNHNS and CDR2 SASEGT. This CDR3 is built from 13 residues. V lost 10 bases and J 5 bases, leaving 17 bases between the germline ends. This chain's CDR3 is CATSGPEGETQYF. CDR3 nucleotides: TGTGCCACCTCTGGACCAGAAGGGGAGACCCAGTACTTC.

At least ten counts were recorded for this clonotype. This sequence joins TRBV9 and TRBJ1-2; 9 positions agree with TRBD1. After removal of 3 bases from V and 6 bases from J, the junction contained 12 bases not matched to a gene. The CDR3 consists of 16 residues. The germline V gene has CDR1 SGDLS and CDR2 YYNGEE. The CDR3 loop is CASSGSTGTGYNGYTF. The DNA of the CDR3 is TGTGCCAGCAGCGGGTCAACCGGGACAGGGTATAATGGCTACACCTTC.

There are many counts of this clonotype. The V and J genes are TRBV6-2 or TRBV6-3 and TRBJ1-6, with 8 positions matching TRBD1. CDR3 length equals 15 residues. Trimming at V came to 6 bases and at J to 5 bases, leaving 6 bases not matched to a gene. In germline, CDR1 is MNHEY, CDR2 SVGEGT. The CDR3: CASSPDRADNSPLHF. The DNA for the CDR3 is TGTGCCAGCAGCCCGGACAGGGCAGATAATTCACCCCTCCACTTT.